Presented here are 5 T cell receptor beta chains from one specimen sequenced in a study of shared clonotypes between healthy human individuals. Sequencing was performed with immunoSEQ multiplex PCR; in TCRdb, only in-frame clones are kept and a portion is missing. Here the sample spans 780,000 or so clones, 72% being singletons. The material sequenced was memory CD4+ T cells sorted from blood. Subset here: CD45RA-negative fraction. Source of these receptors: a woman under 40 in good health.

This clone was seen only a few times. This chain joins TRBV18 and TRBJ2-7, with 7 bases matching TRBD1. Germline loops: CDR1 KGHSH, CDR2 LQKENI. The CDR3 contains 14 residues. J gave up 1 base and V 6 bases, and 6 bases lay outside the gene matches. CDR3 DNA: TGTGCCAGCTCCGCCCGGGACAGTTCCTACGAGCAGTACTTC. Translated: CASSARDSSYEQYF. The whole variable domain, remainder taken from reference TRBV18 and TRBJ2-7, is NAGVMQNPRHLVRRRGQEARLRCSPMKGHSHVYWYRQLPEEGLKFMVYLQKENIIDESGMPKERFSAEFPKEGPSILRIQQVVRGDSAAYFCASSARDSSYEQYFGPGTRLTVT.

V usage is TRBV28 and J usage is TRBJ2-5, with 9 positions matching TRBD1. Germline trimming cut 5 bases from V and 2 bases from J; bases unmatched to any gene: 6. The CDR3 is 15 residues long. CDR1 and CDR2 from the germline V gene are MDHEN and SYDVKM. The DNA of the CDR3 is TGTGCCAGCAGTAGGGGACAGGGCCTACAAGAGACCCAGTACTTC. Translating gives CASSRGQGLQETQYF.

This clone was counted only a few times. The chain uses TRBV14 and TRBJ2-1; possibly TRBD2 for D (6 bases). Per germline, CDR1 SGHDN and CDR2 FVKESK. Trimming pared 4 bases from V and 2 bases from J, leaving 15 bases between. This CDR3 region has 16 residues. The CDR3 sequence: CASSRLGPAAYNEQFF. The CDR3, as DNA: TGTGCCAGCAGCCGACTAGGACCCGCAGCCTACAATGAGCAGTTCTTC.

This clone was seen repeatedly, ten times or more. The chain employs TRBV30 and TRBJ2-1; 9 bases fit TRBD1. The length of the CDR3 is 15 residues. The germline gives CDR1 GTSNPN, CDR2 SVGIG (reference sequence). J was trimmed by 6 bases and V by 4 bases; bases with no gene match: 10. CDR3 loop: CAWKLLQGASNEQFF. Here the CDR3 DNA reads TGTGCCTGGAAATTGTTACAGGGGGCAAGCAATGAGCAGTTCTTC.

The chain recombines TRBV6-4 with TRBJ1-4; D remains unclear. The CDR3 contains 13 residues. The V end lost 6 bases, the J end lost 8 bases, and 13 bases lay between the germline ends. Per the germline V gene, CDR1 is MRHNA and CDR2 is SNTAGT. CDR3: CASSEKVGEKLFF. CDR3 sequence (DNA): TGTGCCAGCAGCGAAAAGGTTGGAGAAAAACTGTTTTTT.